The clone carrying this T cell receptor (beta chain) has more than one count but fewer than ten. Its specificity is unknown. Barcoded TCR alpha and TCR beta cDNA libraries with UMIs came from 5'RACE using constant-segment primers. TCRdb re-derived calls from the 5' RACE reads in MiXCR, one entry per CDR3 protein. Of around 320,000 distinct CDR3 sequences listed, around 27% are singletons. The germline gives CDR1 SGHDT, CDR2 YYEEEE. Trimming stripped 4 bases from V and 10 bases from J, with 12 bases between. The CDR3 extends over 12 amino acids. This entry is derived from a study of T-cell memory formation after mild COVID-19. Study conclusions and caveats: A subset of responding clones appeared in pre-infection memory, suggesting cross-reactive memory joined. CD4/CD8 balance characterized clones contracting day 15 to 85, and CD4+ skew characterized later expanders. Whether day 37 second-wave clones are SARS-CoV-2-specific was not confirmed.

This TCR came from an adult woman who had mild COVID-19 (a few samples of this study predate the infection). Cell type and time point are not known. The specimen sequenced was PBMCs or a T cell subset sorted from them (not recorded which). This chain joins TRBV5-6 and TRBJ2-1; D is undetermined. Here the CDR3 DNA reads TGTGCCAGCAGCCACGGGTACGCGGAGCAGTTCTTC. It encodes CASSHGYAEQFF.